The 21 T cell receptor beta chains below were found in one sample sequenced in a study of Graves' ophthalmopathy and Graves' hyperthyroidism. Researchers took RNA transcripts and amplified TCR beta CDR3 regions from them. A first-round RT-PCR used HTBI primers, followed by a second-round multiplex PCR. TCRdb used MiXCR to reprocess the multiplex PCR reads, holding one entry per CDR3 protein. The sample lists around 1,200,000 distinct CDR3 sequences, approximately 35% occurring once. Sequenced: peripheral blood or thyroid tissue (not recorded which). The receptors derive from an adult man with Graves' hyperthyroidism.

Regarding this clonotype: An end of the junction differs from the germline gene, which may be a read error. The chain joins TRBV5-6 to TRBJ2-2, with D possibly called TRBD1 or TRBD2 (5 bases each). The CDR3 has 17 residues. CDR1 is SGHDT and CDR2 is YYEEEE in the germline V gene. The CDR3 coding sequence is TGTGCCAGCAGCTTGGGTCAAACAGCAAGGGGCACCGGGGAGCTGCTTTTT. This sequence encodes CASSLGQTARGTGELLF. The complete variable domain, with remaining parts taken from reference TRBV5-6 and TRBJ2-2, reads DAGVTQSPTHLIKTRGQQVTLRCSPKSGHDTVSWYQQALGQGPQFIFQYYEEEERQRGNFPDRFSGHQFPNYSSELNVNALLLGDSALYLCASSLGQTARGTGELLFGEGSRLTVL.

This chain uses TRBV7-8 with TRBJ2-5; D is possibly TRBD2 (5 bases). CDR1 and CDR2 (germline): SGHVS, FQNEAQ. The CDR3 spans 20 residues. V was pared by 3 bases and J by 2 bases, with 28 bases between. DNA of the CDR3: TGTGCCAGCAGCTTCCGCTGGGCTGACACCGGGGAGCTGATTCAAGAGACCCAGTACTTC. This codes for CASSFRWADTGELIQETQYF. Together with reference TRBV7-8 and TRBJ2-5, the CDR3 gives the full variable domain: GAGVSQSPRYKVAKRGQDVALRCDPISGHVSLFWYQQALGQGPEFLTYFQNEAQLDKSGLPSDRFFAERPEGSVSTLKIQRTQQEDSAVYLCASSFRWADTGELIQETQYFGPGTRLLVL.

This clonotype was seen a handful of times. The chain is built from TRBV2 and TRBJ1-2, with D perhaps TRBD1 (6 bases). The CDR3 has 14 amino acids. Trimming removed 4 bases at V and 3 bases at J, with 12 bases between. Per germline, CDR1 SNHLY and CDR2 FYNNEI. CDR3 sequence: CASSVGGLDYGYTF. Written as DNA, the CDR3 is TGTGCCAGCAGTGTTGGGGGCTTGGACTATGGCTACACCTTC.

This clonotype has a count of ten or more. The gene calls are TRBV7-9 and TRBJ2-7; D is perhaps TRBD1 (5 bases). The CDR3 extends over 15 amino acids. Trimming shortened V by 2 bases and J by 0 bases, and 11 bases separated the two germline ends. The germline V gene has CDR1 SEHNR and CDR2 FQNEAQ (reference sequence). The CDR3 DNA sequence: TGTGCCAGCAGCTTAAGCAGGGATGGCTCCTACGAGCAGTACTTC. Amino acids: CASSLSRDGSYEQYF.

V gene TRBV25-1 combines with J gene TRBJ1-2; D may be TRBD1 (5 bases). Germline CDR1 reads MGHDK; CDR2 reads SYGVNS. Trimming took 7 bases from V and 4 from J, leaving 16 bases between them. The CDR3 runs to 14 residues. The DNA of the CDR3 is TGTGCCAGCATCGGTGCGGGGGTCGCCTATGGCTACACCTTC. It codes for CASIGAGVAYGYTF.

The CDR3 DNA is TGTGCCACCAGTGATGGGACTAGCGGGAGCCCGCTGGGCGAGACCCAGTACTTC. Translation: CATSDGTSGSPLGETQYF. This chain uses TRBV24-1 with TRBJ2-5; 14 positions agree with TRBD2. Trimming took 3 bases from V and 5 from J; bases not matched to a gene: 10. The CDR3 is 18 amino acids. Per germline, CDR1 KGHDR and CDR2 SFDVKD.

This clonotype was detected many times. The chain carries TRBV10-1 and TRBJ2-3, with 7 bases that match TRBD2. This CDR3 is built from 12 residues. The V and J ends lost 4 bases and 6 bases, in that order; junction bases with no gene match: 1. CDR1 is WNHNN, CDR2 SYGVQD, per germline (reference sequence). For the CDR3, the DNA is TGCGCCAGCAGTGGTAGCGGGGATACGCAGTATTTT. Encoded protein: CASSGSGDTQYF.

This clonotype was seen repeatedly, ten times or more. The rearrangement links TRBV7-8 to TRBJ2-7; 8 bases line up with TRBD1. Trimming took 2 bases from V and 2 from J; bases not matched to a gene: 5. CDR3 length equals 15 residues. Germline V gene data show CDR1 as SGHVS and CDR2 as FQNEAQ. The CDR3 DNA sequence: TGTGCCAGCAGCTTACCGGACAGGGTAGCCTACGAGCAGTACTTC. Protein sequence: CASSLPDRVAYEQYF.

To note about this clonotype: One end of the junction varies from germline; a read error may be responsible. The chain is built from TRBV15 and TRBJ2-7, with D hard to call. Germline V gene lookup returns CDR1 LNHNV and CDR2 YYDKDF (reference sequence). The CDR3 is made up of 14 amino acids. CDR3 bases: TGTGCCAACAGCCGAACCTTTAGCTCCTACGAGCAGTACTTC. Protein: CANSRTFSSYEQYF.

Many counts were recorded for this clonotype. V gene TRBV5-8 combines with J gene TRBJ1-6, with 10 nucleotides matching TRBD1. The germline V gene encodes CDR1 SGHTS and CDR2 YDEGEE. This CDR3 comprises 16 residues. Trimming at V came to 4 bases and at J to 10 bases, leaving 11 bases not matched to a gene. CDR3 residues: CASSELDRGTGSPLHF. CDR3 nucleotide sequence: TGTGCCAGCAGCGAATTGGACAGGGGGACTGGATCACCCCTCCACTTT.

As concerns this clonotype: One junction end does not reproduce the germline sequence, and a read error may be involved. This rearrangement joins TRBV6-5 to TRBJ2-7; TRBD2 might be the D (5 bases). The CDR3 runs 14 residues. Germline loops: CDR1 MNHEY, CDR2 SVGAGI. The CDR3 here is CTSKATGTDYEQYF. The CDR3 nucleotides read TGTACCAGCAAAGCTACGGGAACTGACTACGAGCAGTACTTC.

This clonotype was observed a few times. The CDR3 loop reads CASSRTLTDTQYF. As DNA, the CDR3 is TGTGCCAGCAGCCGGACTCTCACAGATACGCAGTATTTT. The chain employs TRBV7-9 and TRBJ2-3, with D maybe TRBD2 (5 bases). Trimming shortened V by 5 bases and J by 2 bases, and 8 bases separated the two germline ends. The CDR3 covers 13 residues. From germline, CDR1 is SEHNR and CDR2 FQNEAQ (reference sequence).

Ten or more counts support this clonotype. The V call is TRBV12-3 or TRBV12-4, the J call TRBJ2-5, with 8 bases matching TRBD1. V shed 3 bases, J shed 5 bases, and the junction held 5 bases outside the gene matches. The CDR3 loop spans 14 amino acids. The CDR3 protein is CASSFTDRVETQYF. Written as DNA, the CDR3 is TGTGCCAGCAGTTTCACGGACAGGGTTGAGACCCAGTACTTC.

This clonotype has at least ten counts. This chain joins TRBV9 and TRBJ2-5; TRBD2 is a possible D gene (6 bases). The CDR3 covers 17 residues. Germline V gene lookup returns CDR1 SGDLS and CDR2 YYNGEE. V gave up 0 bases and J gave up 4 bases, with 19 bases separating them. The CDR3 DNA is TGTGCCAGCAGCGTAGGAACGGGAGACGTCGTAGGAGAGACCCAGTACTTC. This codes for CASSVGTGDVVGETQYF.

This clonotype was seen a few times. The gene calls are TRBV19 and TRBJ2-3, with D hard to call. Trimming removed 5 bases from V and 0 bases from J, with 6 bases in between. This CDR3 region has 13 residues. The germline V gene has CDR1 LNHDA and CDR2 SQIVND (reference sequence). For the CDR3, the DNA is TGTGCCAGTAGTTGGACGAGCACAGATACGCAGTATTTT. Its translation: CASSWTSTDTQYF.

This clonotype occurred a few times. The CDR3, as DNA: TGTGCCAGCAGCCGAACCGCCGGCCAAGAGACCCAGTACTTC. Residues: CASSRTAGQETQYF. The gene calls are TRBV7-6 and TRBJ2-5; no definite D call. Germline lookup yields CDR1 SGHVS and CDR2 FNYEAQ. Trimming took 5 bases from V and 1 from J, leaving 11 bases between them. The CDR3 length is 14 residues.

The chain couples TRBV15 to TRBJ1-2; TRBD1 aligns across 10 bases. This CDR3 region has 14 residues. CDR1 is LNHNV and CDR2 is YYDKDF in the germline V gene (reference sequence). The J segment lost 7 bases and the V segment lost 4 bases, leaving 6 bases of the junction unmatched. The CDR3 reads CATSTGTGVAGYTF. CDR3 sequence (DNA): TGTGCCACCAGCACCGGGACAGGGGTGGCTGGCTACACCTTC.

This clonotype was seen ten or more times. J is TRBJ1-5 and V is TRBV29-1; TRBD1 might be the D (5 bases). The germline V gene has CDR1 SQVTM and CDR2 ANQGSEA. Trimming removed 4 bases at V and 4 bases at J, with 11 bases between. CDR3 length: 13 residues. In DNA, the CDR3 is TGCAGCGTTGTGTCGGGGCCTAATCAGCCCCAGCATTTT. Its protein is CSVVSGPNQPQHF. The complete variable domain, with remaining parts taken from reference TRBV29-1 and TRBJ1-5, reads SAVISQKPSRDICQRGTSLTIQCQVDSQVTMMFWYRQQPGQSLTLIATANQGSEATYESGFVIDKFPISRPNLTFSTLTVSNMSPEDSSIYLCSVVSGPNQPQHFGDGTRLSIL.

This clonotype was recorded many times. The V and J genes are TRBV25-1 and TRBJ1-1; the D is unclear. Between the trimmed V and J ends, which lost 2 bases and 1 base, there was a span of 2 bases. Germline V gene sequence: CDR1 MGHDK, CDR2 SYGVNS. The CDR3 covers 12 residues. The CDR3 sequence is CASSETNTEAFF. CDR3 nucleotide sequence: TGTGCCAGCAGTGAAACGAACACTGAAGCTTTCTTT.

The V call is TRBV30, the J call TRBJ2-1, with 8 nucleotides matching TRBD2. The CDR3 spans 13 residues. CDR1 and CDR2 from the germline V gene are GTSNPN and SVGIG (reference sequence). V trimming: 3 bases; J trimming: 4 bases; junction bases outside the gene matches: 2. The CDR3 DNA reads TGTGCCTGGAGGCGGGGGGCGTACAATGAGCAGTTCTTC. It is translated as CAWRRGAYNEQFF.

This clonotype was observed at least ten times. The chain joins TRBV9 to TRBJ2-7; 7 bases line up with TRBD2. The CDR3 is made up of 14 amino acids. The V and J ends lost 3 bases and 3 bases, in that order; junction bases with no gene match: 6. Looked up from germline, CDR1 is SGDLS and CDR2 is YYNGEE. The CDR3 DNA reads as TGTGCCAGCAGCGCCTCCACGGGGGGCTACGAGCAGTACTTC. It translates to CASSASTGGYEQYF.